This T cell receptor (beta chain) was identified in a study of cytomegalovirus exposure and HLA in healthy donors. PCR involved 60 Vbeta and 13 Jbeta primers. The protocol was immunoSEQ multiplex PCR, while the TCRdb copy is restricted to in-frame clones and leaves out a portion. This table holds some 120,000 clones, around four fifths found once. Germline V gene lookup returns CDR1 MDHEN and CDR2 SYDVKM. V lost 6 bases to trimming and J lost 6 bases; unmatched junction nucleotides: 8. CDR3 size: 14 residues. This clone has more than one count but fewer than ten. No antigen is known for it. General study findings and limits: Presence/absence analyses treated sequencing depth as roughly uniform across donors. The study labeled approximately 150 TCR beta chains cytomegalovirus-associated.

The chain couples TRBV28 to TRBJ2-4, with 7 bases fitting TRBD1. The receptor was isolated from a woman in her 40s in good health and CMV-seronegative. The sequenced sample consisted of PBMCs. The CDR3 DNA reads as TGTGCCAGCAGCCGACAGGGTAACCGAAACATTCAGTACTTC. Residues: CASSRQGNRNIQYF.